This TCR beta chain was documented in a study of CD8 T cells in ankylosing spondylitis (dated by TCRdb to the late 2010s). With respect to the entire study: The study set out to find disease-linked TCR variants by profiling T cell receptor beta repertoires in ankylosing spondylitis patients and healthy donors. The full study cohort was made up of about 24 ankylosing spondylitis patients and 108 healthy donors. Peripheral blood samples were taken, and synovial fluid was additionally collected from ankylosing spondylitis patients.

Sequencing instrument: Illumina HiSeq 2500. TCR beta libraries were prepared by quantitative 5'-RACE with molecular barcodes. The authors processed their data as follows. To identify disease-linked TCR variants, a new computational method was used, one built on a probabilistic model of VDJ rearrangement. The public reads were reprocessed in TCRdb via fastp at Q25 and MiXCR, keeping in-frame beta chains. Identical CDR3 proteins give one entry, which carries the most common genes and DNA. The V and J calls, along with clone size, are taken from TCRdb and not from the paper's own processing. This sample is represented by about 210,000 distinct CDR3 sequences; 5.5% to 7.5% of them were singletons. The ten largest clones capture 11% to 15% of the sample. Summary of the overall study and its limitations: Some TCR beta motif variants had previously been reported in synovial fluid and blood of reactive arthritis patients, which suggested common disease-initiation mechanisms. Blood from ankylosing spondylitis patients appeared to be characterized by a TCR beta motif made up of several highly homologous amino acid variants. According to the report, matched synovial fluid samples from ankylosing spondylitis patients were significantly enriched for the disease-linked clones. The disease-linked clones had a CD8+ phenotype and were found at relatively low frequencies in peripheral blood.

In regard to this clonotype: The specificity of this receptor is unknown. Base-call qualities are not available, and no considerably larger clone is one nucleotide away.

CDR1 and CDR2 (SGHVS, FNYEAQ) derive from the germline V gene. From its cysteine to its phenylalanine, the CDR3 spans 14 amino acids. Of all the DNA, just the CDR3 is kept, 42 bases in frame from base 1. V was cut back by 0 bases and J by 5 bases, leaving a gap of 10 bases between them. This receptor was obtained from a male donor with ankylosing spondylitis. The sequence is built from TRBV7-6 and TRBJ2-5; the D gene is possibly TRBD1 or TRBD2, with 6 bases matching each. Sequences were obtained from blood, either unsorted or a sorted T cell fraction (not recorded which). The DNA sequence reads TGTGCCAGCAGCTTAGCGGGGGGCATGGAGACCCAGTACTTC. This codes for CASSLAGGMETQYF.